The present T cell receptor (beta chain) was sequenced within a study of CD8+ T cells in alopecia areata. Study in general: Female C3H/HeJ mice aged about 7-11 weeks received skin from roughly 6-13-month-old C3H/HeJ donors with spontaneous alopecia.

Trimming took 6 bases from V and 3 from J, leaving 13 bases between them. Germline lookup yields CDR1 NSHNY and CDR2 SYGAGN. This CDR3 has 13 residues. In this sample, this clone turned up a few times. Its antigen is unknown. Germline and genes: mouse. Coverage ceases 4 residues before the CDR3 finishes, and the germline J gene fills in the end. TCR sequencing used cDNA made by reverse transcription of extracted RNA. TCRdb's table, derived via immunoSEQ multiplex PCR, lists solely in-frame clones and lacks some. The sample has roughly 120,000 clones, none seen only once. Study-wide results and caveats: It was lesional scalp, especially alopecia totalis/universalis, that showed higher clonality than normal scalp. Patients shared TCRs less clearly than mice did, possibly for HLA-related reasons.

This chain joins TRBV13-1 and TRBJ2-7; the D gene is possibly TRBD1 (6 bases). Sample: lesional skin. This receptor was identified in a C3H/HeJ mouse with alopecia areata. This line is of MHC haplotype H2-k. CDR3 bases read: TGTGCCAGCACCGGGGACAAAAACTAT. Translated: CASTGDKNY. The whole CDR3 is CASTGDKNYEQYF.